This TCR beta chain was captured in a study of cytomegalovirus exposure and HLA in healthy donors. The study's findings and limits: One cluster of highly shared sequence variants probably arose as a sequencing artifact.

V was pared by 6 bases and J by 3 bases, with 6 bases of the junction left unmatched. The CDR3 covers 14 residues. Germline values: CDR1 MNHNY, CDR2 SVGAGI (reference sequence). It was with 60 Vbeta and 13 Jbeta primers that the PCR ran. Generated by immunoSEQ multiplex PCR, the TCRdb table keeps only in-frame clones and is missing some. The data hold roughly 100,000 clones, with approximately 79% observed a single time. Notes on this clone: The antigen remains unidentified.

The receptor was isolated from a man between 45 and 60 years old in good health and CMV-seropositive. Sequenced input: PBMCs. The rearrangement uses TRBV6-6 and TRBJ2-7; TRBD1 matches at 9 bases. The DNA of the CDR3 is TGTGCCAGCAGGGCCGGGACAGGGAACTACGAGCAGTACTTC. Its protein is CASRAGTGNYEQYF.